This T cell receptor (beta chain) was obtained from a study of blood T cell repertoires in COVID-19. Study background: T cells, B-cell-depleted T cells, or PBMCs provided the cDNA or gDNA that served as material.

Clinical history as reported by participants underpinned cohort assignment. Exposed study participants had met a COVID-19 case within 2 weeks before entry. CDR1 and CDR2 (germline): SGHDT, YYEEEE. The V and J ends lost 2 bases and 4 bases respectively, with 9 bases between them. The CDR3 spans 13 residues. Methods used by the authors: Estimates of nucleated cell counts were drawn from the amplification of reference gene primers. Sequencing used immunoSEQ multiplex PCR; TCRdb keeps in-frame clones, though not all of them. V, J and clone size were drawn from that table, and D and trimming were deduced from the DNA. This sample carries some 400,000 clones, roughly 90% of them seen once, and the ten largest clones take 0.8% to 0.9%.

The chain couples TRBV5-6 to TRBJ1-1; D is unresolved. Sequencing was done on a sample of PBMCs or T cells enriched from blood (not recorded which). The clonotype was recovered from a middle-aged woman who had been exposed to COVID-19. For the CDR3, the DNA is TGTGCCAGCAGCTTACGGGGTCCCACTGAAGCTTTCTTT. Encoded protein: CASSLRGPTEAFF.